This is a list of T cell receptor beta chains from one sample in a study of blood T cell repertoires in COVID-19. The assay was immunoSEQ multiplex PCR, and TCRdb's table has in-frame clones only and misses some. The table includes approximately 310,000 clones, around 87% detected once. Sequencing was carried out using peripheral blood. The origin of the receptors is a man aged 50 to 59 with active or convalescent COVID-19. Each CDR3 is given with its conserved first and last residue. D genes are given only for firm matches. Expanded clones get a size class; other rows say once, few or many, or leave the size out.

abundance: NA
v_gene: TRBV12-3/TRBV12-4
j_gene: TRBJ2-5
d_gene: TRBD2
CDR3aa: CASSSTSGETQYF
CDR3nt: TGTGCCAGCAGTTCTACTAGCGGGGAGACCCAGTACTTC

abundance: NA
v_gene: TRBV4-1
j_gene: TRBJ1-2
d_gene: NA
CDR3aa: CASSPLLQRVPLF
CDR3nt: TGCGCCAGCAGCCCTCTCTTACAGAGGGTACCCCTCTTC

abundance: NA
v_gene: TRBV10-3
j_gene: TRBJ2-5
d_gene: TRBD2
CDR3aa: CASATGGQETQYF
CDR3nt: TGTGCCAGCGCCACGGGGGGTCAAGAGACCCAGTACTTC

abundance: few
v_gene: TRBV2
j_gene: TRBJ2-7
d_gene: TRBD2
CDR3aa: CASRAGVPPEQYF
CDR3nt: TGTGCCAGCAGGGCGGGAGTACCACCCGAGCAGTACTTC

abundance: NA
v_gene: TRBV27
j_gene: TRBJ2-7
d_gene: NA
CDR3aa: CASSPSYEQYF
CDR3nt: TGTGCCAGCTCTCCCTCCTACGAGCAGTACTTC

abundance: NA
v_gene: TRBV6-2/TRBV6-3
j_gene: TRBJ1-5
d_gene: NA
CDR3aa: CASSYGGASIQPQHF
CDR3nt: TGTGCCAGCAGTTACGGGGGGGCTTCAATTCAGCCCCAGCATTTT

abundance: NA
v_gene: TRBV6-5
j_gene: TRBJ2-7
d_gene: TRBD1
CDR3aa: CASTMEGTGTYEQYF
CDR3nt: TGTGCCAGCACCATGGAGGGGACAGGGACCTACGAGCAGTACTTC

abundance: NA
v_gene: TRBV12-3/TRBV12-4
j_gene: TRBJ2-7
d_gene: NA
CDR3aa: CASSFAGGYEQYF
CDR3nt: TGTGCCAGCAGTTTCGCGGGCGGGTACGAGCAGTACTTC

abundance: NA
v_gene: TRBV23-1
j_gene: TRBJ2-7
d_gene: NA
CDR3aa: CASSQMGGGRVYEQYF
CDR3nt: TGCGCCAGCAGTCAAATGGGAGGGGGGAGAGTCTACGAGCAGTACTTC

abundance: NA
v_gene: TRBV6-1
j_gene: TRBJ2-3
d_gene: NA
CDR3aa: CASSEESYTDTQYF
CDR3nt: TGTGCCAGCAGTGAAGAAAGCTACACAGATACGCAGTATTTT

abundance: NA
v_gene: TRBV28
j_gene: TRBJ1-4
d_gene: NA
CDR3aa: CASSPGGYVEKLFF
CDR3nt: TGTGCCAGCAGTCCCGGGGGGTACGTTGAAAAACTGTTTTTT

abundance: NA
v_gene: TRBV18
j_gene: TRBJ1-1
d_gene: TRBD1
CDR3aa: CASSPRQGNTEAFF
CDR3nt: TGTGCCAGCTCCCCACGACAGGGGAACACTGAAGCTTTCTTT

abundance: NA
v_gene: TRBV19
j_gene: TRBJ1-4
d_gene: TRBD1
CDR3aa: CASSSNRGSNEKLFF
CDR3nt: TGTGCCAGTAGTAGCAACAGGGGATCTAATGAAAAACTGTTTTTT

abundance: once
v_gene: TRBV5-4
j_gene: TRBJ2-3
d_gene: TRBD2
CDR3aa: CASSLLAGVNADTQYF
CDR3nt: TGTGCCAGCAGCCTTCTAGCGGGAGTGAACGCAGATACGCAGTATTTT

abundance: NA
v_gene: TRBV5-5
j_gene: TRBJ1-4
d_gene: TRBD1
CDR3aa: CASSSYRGTNEKLFF
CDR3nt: TGTGCCAGCAGCTCCTACAGGGGTACAAATGAAAAACTGTTTTTT

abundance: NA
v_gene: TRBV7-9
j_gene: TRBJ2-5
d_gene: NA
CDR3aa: CASSLVRDIQETQYF
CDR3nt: TGTGCCAGCAGCCTGGTTCGGGACATACAAGAGACCCAGTACTTC

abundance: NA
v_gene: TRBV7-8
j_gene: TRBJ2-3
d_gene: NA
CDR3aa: CASRNRDFSSTDTQYF
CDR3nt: TGTGCCAGCAGAAACCGGGACTTTTCTAGCACAGATACGCAGTATTTT

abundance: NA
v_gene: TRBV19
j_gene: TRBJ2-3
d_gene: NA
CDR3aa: CASSSKPTLATDTQYF
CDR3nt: TGTGCCAGTAGCAGCAAGCCAACCTTAGCGACAGATACGCAGTATTTT

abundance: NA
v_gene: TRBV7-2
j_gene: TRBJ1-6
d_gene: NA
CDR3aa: CASSLERVNLGSPLHF
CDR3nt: TGTGCCAGCAGCTTAGAGAGGGTAAATCTAGGTTCACCCCTCCACTTT

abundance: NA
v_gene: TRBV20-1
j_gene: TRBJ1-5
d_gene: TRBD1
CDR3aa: CSASGDRVRGNQPQHF
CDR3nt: TGCAGTGCTAGTGGGGACAGGGTGAGGGGCAATCAGCCCCAGCATTTT

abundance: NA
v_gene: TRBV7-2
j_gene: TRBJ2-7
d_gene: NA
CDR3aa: CASSLAGATTYEQYF
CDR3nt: TGTGCCAGCAGCTTGGCGGGGGCCACAACCTACGAGCAGTACTTC

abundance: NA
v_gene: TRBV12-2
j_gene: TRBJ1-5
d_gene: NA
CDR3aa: CASRLVGHLSNQPQHF
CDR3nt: TGTGCAAGTCGCTTAGTTGGACACCTTAGCAATCAGCCCCAGCATTTT

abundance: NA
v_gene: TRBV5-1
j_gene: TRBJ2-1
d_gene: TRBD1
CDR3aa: CASSPGQGSEQFF
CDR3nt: TGCGCCAGCAGCCCGGGACAGGGTTCGGAGCAGTTCTTC

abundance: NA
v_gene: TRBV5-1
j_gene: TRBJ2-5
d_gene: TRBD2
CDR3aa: CASSLAGTSGQETQYF
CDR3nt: TGCGCCAGCAGCTTGGCCGGGACTAGCGGCCAAGAGACCCAGTACTTC

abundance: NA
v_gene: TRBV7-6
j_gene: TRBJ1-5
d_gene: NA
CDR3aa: CASSLGVGGDQPQHF
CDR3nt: TGTGCCAGCAGCTTAGGGGTGGGGGGGGATCAGCCCCAGCATTTT

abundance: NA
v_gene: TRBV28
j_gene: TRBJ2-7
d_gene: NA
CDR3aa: CASSRYREVVYF
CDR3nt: TGTGCCAGCAGTCGATATAGGGAGGTGGTGTACTTC

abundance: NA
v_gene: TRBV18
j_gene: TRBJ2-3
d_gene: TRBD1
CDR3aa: CASSPLGQGVKDTQYF
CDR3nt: TGTGCCAGCTCCCCCTTAGGTCAGGGGGTTAAAGATACGCAGTATTTT

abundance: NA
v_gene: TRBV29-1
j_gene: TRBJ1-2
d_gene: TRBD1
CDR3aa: CSVENRDRESILMNYGYTF
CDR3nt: TGCAGCGTTGAAAACCGGGACAGGGAGTCTATACTCATGAACTATGGCTACACCTTC

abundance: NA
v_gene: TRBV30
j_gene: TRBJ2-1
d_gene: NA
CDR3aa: CAWRQGSSSYNEQFF
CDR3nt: TGTGCCTGGAGACAGGGATCGAGCTCCTACAATGAGCAGTTCTTC

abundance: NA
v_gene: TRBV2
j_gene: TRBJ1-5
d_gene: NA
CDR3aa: CASSREIGQPQHF
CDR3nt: TGTGCCAGCAGCCGGGAGATTGGTCAGCCCCAGCATTTT

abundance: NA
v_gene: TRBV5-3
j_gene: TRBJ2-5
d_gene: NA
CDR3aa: CARSLTREETQYF
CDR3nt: TGTGCCAGAAGTCTAACCAGGGAAGAGACCCAGTACTTC

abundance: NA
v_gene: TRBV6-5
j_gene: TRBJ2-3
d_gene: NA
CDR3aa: CASSYSGTPGDTQYF
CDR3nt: TGTGCCAGCAGTTACTCCGGGACACCGGGGGATACGCAGTATTTT

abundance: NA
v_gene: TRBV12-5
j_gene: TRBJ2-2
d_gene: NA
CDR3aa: CASGLDRLLQAGELFF
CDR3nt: TGTGCTAGTGGCCTGGACAGACTCCTACAGGCCGGGGAGCTGTTTTTT